This TCR beta chain was identified in a study of cytomegalovirus exposure and HLA in healthy donors. Study observations and caveats: Analysis was carried out at a later point, and it linked a missense DCLRE1C variant to TCR beta V- and J-gene trimming. Some V segments, including TRBV6-2 and TRBV6-3, were excluded as indistinguishable.

Trimming removed 5 bases from V and 4 bases from J; junction bases left unmatched: 10. The CDR3 is 15 residues long. Germline V gene data show CDR1 as MGHRA and CDR2 as YSYEKL. In regard to this clone: Its antigen is not identified.

The PCR used 60 Vbeta and 13 Jbeta primers. Libraries were prepared by immunoSEQ multiplex PCR; TCRdb keeps only in-frame clonotypes and omits some of them. This sample yields roughly 150,000 clones, of which under 70% are seen a single time; approximately 2.9% belongs to the top ten. Likely unrecorded immune exposures existed in these nominally healthy donors. The chain couples TRBV4-1 to TRBJ2-7, with 8 bases fitting TRBD1. The receptor was isolated from a woman younger than 45 in good health and CMV-seropositive. The sequencing input was PBMCs. Written as DNA, the CDR3 is TGCGCCAGCAGCACGACCGGGACAGGCATTTACGAGCAGTACTTC. Protein sequence: CASSTTGTGIYEQYF.